This T cell receptor (beta chain) was profiled in a study of high-grade serous ovarian cancer treatment subgroups. Study details: Samples averaged roughly 15,000 reads and 7,000 or so unique TCR beta rearrangements.

With 5 bases removed from V and 3 bases from J, the gap between germline ends came to 14 bases. This CDR3 region has 14 residues. Germline V CDR1 and CDR2: SGHTA, FQGNSA. Tumor tissue was taken before any definitive surgery or chemotherapy was given. The protocol was immunoSEQ multiplex PCR, while the TCRdb copy is restricted to in-frame clones and leaves out a portion. Seen here are almost 4,500 clones, 65% to 85% observed once, and the top ten hold just over 5.5%. This sequence was found in a human donor with high-grade serous ovarian cancer. Specimen: tumor tissue. The chain uses TRBV7-2 and TRBJ2-7; D uncertain. CDR3 nucleotides: TGTGCCAGCAGCCGCGCCGGTCCCGACTACGAGCAGTACTTC. Translated, it gives CASSRAGPDYEQYF.